This T cell receptor (beta chain) was documented in a study of T cells in Graves' hyperthyroidism and ophthalmopathy. Turning to the study itself: Peripheral blood samples were taken at initial diagnosis, prior to any treatment.

TCR beta CDR3 region amplification was performed from RNA transcripts. The TCR CDR3 first-round RT-PCR relied on the HTBI primer set. TCRdb independently ran MiXCR on the multiplex PCR reads; one entry per CDR3 protein. The sample carries some 490,000 distinct CDR3 sequences, approximately 16% recorded once. With V trimmed by 2 bases and J by 4 bases, 2 bases remained unmatched. This CDR3 comprises 13 residues. Germline V gene data show CDR1 as MNHEY and CDR2 as SVGAGI. Exclusion of patients followed from uncontrolled infection, other autoimmune disease, pregnancy or lactation. This clonotype has just a few counts. Its antigen is currently unknown. General study results and limits: The model anticipated ophthalmopathy a median 6.5 months pre-onset. Blood also showed most of the thyroid clonotypes that were expanded above 0.001.

This clonotype was sampled from a woman in her twenties or thirties with Graves' ophthalmopathy. This chain connects TRBV6-5 to TRBJ2-7, with 7 bases lining up with TRBD1. Sequences were obtained from blood. The CDR3 is CASSYGTVYEQYF. In DNA form, the CDR3 reads TGTGCCAGCAGTTACGGGACAGTTTACGAGCAGTACTTC.